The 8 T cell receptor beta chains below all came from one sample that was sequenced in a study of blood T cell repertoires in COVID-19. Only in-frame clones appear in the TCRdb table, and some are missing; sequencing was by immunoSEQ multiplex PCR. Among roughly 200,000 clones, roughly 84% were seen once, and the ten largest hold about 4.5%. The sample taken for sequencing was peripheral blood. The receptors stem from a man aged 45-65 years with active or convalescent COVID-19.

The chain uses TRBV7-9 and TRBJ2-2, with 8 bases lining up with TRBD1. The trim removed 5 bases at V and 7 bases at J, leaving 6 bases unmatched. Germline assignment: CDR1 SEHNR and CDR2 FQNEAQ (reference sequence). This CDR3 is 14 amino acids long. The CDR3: CASSRTGLDGELFF. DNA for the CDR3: TGTGCCAGCAGCAGGACAGGGTTGGACGGGGAGCTGTTTTTT. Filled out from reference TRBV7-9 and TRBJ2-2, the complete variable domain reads DTGVSQNPRHKITKRGQNVTFRCDPISEHNRLYWYRQTLGQGPEFLTYFQNEAQLEKSRLLSDRFSAERPKGSFSTLEIQRTEQGDSAMYLCASSRTGLDGELFFGEGSRLTVL.

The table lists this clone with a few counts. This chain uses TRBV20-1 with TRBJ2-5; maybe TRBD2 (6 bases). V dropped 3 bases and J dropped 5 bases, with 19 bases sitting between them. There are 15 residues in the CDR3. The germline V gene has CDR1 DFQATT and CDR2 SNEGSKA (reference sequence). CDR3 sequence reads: CSASLSRGGHETQYF. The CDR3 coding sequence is TGCAGTGCTAGTCTTTCGCGGGGTGGGCACGAGACCCAGTACTTC.

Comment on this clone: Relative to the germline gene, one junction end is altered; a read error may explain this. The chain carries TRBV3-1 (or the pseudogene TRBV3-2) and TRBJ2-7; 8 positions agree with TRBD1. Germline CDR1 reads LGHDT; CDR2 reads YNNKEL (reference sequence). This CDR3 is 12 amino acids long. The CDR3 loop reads CASSQGTGISRF. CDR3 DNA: TGTGCCAGCAGCCAAGGGACAGGGATCTCCCGATTC.

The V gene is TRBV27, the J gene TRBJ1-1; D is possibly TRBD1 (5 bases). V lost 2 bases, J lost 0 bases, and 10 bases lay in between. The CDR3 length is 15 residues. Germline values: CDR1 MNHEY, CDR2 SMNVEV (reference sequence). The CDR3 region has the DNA TGTGCCAGCAGTTTAAGCAGGGCCTTGAACACTGAAGCTTTCTTT. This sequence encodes CASSLSRALNTEAFF.

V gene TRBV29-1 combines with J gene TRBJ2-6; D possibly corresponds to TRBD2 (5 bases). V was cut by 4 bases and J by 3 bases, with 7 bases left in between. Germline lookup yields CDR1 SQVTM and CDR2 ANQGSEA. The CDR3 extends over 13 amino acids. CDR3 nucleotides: TGCAGCGTTGTAGGGAGTGGGGCCAACGTCCTGACTTTC. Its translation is CSVVGSGANVLTF.

The CDR3 DNA reads as TGTGCCAGCAGACCATTTCTAGCGGGGGTCTACAATGAGCAGTTCTTC. Translation: CASRPFLAGVYNEQFF. This chain joins TRBV2 and TRBJ2-1; TRBD2 matches 10 bases. The V gene's germline CDR1 is SNHLY and CDR2 FYNNEI. The CDR3 spans 16 residues. J gave up 3 bases and V 6 bases, and 8 bases lay outside the gene matches.

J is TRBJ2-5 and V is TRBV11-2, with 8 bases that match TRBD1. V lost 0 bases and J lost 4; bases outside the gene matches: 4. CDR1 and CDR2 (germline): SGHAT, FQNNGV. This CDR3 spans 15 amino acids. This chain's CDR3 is CASSLDPGQGETQYF. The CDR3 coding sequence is TGTGCCAGCAGCTTAGATCCCGGACAGGGAGAGACCCAGTACTTC.

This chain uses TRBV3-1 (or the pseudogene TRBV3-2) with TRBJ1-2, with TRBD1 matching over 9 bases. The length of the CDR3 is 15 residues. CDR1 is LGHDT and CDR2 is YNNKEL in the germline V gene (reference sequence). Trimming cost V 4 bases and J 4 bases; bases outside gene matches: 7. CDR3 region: CASSRTGVPLYGYTF. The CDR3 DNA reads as TGTGCCAGCAGCCGGACAGGGGTCCCTCTCTATGGCTACACCTTC.